Detailed here is one T cell receptor (beta chain). Sorted-subset replicate PCRs used approximately 200 ng of genomic DNA. This amount corresponded to about 30,000 T cell genomes. Produced via immunoSEQ multiplex PCR; TCRdb's table is partial and in-frame only. The sample has over a million clones, roughly 95% seen once. Germline loops: CDR1 SGHTS, CDR2 YDEGEE. V dropped 4 bases and J dropped 5 bases, with 10 bases sitting between them. The length of the CDR3 is 13 residues. These data originate in a study of shared clonotypes between healthy human individuals. This clonotype was obtained from a man under 40 in good health. The sample consisted of naive CD4+ T cells sorted from blood. The subset: CD45RA+ positively selected. The gene calls are TRBV5-8 and TRBJ1-5; D call uncertain. The CDR3 DNA reads TGTGCCAGCAGCGACGACCCCGATCAGCCCCAGCATTTT. Translated: CASSDDPDQPQHF.